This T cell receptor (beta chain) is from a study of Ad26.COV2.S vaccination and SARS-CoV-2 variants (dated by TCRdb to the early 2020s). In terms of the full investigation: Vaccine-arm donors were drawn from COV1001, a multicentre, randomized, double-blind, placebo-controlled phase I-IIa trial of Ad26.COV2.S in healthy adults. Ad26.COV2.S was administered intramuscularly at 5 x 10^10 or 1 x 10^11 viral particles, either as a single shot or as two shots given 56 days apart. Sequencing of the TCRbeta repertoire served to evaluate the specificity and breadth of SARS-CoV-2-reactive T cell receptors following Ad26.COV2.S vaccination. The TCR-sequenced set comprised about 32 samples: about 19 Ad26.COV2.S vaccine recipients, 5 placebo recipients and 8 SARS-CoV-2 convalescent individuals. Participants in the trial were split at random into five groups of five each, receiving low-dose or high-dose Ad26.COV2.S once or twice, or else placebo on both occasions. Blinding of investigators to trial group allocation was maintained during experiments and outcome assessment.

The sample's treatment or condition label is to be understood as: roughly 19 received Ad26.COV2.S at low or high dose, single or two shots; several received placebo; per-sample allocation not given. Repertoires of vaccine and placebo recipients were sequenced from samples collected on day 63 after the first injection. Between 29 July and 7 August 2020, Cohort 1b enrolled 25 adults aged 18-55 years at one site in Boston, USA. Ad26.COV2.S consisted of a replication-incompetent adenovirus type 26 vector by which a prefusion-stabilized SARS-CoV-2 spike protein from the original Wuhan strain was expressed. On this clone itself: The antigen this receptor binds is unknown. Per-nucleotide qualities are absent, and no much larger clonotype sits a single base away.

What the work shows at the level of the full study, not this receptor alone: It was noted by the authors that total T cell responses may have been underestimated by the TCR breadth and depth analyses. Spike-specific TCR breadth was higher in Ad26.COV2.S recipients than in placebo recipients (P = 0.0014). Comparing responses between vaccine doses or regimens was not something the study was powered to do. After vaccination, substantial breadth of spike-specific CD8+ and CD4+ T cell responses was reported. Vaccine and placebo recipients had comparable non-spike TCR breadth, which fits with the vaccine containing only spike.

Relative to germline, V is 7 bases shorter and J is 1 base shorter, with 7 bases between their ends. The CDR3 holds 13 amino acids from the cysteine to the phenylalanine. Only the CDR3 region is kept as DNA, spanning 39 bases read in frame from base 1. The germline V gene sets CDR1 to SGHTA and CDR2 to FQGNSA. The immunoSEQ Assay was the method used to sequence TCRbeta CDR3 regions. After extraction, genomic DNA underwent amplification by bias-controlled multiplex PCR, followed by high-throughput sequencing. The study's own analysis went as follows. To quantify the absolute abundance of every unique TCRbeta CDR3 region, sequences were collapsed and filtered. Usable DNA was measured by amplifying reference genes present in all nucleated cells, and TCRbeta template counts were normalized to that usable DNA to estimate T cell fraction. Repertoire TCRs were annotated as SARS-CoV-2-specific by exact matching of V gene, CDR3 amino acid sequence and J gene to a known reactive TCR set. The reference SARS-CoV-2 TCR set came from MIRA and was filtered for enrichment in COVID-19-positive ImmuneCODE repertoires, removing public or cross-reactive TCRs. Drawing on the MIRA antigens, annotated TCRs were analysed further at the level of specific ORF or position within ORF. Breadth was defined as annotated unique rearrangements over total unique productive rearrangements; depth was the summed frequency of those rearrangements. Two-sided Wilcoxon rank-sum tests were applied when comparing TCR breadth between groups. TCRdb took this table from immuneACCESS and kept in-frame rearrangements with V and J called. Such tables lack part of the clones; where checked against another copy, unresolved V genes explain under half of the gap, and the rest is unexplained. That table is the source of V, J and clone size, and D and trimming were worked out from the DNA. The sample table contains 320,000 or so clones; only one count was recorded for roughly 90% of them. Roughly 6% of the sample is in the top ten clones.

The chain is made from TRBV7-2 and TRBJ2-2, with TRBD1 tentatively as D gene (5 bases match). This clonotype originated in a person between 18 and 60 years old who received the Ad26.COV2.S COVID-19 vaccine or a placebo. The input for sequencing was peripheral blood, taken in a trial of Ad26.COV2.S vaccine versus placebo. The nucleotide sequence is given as TGTGCCAGCACCACAGGGAACACCGGGGAGCTGTTTTTT. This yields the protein CASTTGNTGELFF.